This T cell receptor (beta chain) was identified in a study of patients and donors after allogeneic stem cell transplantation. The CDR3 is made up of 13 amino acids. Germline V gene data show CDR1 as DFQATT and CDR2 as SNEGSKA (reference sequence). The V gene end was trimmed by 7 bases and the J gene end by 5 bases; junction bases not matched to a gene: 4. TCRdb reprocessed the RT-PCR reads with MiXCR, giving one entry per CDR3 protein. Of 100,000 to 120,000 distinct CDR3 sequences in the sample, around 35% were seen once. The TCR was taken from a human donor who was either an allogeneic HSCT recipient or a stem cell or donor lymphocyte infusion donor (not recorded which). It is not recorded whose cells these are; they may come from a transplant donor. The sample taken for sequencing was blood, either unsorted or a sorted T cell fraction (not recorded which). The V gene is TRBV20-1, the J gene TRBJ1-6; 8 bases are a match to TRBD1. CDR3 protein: CSGRTGNNSPLHF. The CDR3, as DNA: TGCAGTGGTAGGACAGGGAATAATTCACCCCTCCACTTT.